The 23 T cell receptor beta chains below all came from one sample that was sequenced in a study of post-analysis software for immune sequencing data. Study conclusions and caveats: TRBV5-6, TRBV5-1 and TRBV20-1 were among five TRBV segments more frequent in patients than controls.

Their antigens remain unidentified. Libraries were made from TCR beta cDNA, and they carried unique molecular identifiers. TCRdb itself ran the PCR reads through MiXCR, one entry per CDR3 protein. Here the sample spans about 570,000 distinct CDR3 sequences, 34% being singletons. The sequenced sample consisted of blood. These receptors all come from a girl under 18 with multiple sclerosis.

This chain connects TRBV20-1 to TRBJ2-1; TRBD2 aligns across 11 bases. This CDR3 region has 15 residues. Losses at the gene ends were 6 bases for V and 5 bases for J; bases not matched to a gene: 9. CDR1 DFQATT and CDR2 SNEGSKA come from the germline V gene (reference sequence). The CDR3 region is CSAVILAGAHNEQFF. The CDR3 DNA is TGCAGTGCCGTGATACTAGCGGGGGCGCACAATGAGCAGTTCTTC.

This clonotype was observed a handful of times. The V call is TRBV3-1, the J call TRBJ2-5; D is possibly TRBD1 or TRBD2 (5 bases each). The V end was cut by 8 bases, the J end by 6 bases, with 13 bases between. Germline values: CDR1 LGHDT, CDR2 YNNKEL (reference sequence). The CDR3 is made up of 12 amino acids. This CDR3 is CASGTGWQTQYF. CDR3 bases: TGTGCCAGCGGGACGGGGTGGCAGACCCAGTACTTC.

V gene TRBV9 combines with J gene TRBJ2-7; D perhaps matches TRBD1 (6 bases). The V end lost 7 bases, the J end lost 5 bases, and 19 bases lay between the germline ends. Germline V gives CDR1 SGDLS, CDR2 YYNGEE. CDR3 length equals 14 residues. This chain's CDR3 is CASSQGQGLNEQYF. Here the CDR3 DNA reads TGTGCCAGCTCCCAAGGGCAGGGGCTGAACGAGCAGTACTTC.

The chain recombines TRBV6-1 with TRBJ1-1; possible D gene TRBD1, 6 bases. Germline-derived CDR1 and CDR2 are MNHNS and SASEGT. Trimming stripped 6 bases from V and 4 bases from J, with 24 bases between. This CDR3 is built from 17 residues. The CDR3 loop is CASSRPGVGGGRTEAFF. DNA of the CDR3: TGTGCCAGCAGCAGACCTGGGGTAGGGGGTGGACGCACTGAAGCTTTCTTT.

The J gene is TRBJ1-5, the V gene TRBV20-1, with D maybe TRBD1 (6 bases). Trimming took off 5 bases at V and 3 bases at J, with 14 bases between the two ends. Germline assignment: CDR1 DFQATT and CDR2 SNEGSKA (reference sequence). CDR3 length: 14 residues. The CDR3: CSAGSGQYNQPQHF. In DNA, the CDR3 is TGCAGTGCTGGCAGTGGACAGTACAATCAGCCCCAGCATTTT.

This clonotype was detected only a few times. This chain connects TRBV5-1 to TRBJ2-3; perhaps TRBD2 as D (5 bases). Germline CDR1 and CDR2: SGHRS and YFSETQ. The CDR3 has 14 amino acids. V was trimmed by 0 bases and J by 4 bases, leaving 9 bases between them. CDR3 DNA: TGCGCCAGCAGCTTGGGAGGGAGAGCAGATACGCAGTATTTT. Translating it yields CASSLGGRADTQYF. Combining the CDR3 with reference TRBV5-1 and TRBJ2-3 gives the whole variable domain KAGVTQTPRYLIKTRGQQVTLSCSPISGHRSVSWYQQTPGQGLQFLFEYFSETQRNKGNFPGRFSGRQFSNSRSEMNVSTLELGDSALYLCASSLGGRADTQYFGPGTRLTVL.

The gene calls are TRBV5-1 and TRBJ2-5, with 7 nucleotides matching TRBD2. V lost 0 bases, J lost 7 bases, and 12 bases stayed unmatched. The CDR3 has 16 residues. CDR1 SGHRS and CDR2 YFSETQ come from the germline V gene. The CDR3 region is CASSLVLAATSGTQYF. As DNA, the CDR3 is TGCGCCAGCAGCTTGGTCCTAGCGGCCACCTCGGGGACCCAGTACTTC.

In its sample, this clonotype was seen many times. This chain links TRBV20-1 with TRBJ1-2; possibly TRBD1 for D (6 bases). This CDR3 comprises 13 residues. Deletions cut 2 bases from V and 3 bases from J, with 10 bases between. Germline assignment: CDR1 DFQATT and CDR2 SNEGSKA (reference sequence). The DNA for the CDR3 is TGCAGTGCTAGACCTACAGGGCACTATGGCTACACCTTC. Translation: CSARPTGHYGYTF.

This clonotype turned up a few times. This rearrangement joins TRBV7-8 to TRBJ2-1, with D perhaps matching TRBD1 (5 bases). CDR1 and CDR2 (germline): SGHVS, FQNEAQ. The length of the CDR3 is 15 residues. V dropped 3 bases and J dropped 5 bases, with 14 bases sitting between them. The CDR3 region has the DNA TGTGCCAGCAGCTTGACAGTCAGAAGTAACAATGAGCAGTTCTTC. This sequence encodes CASSLTVRSNNEQFF.

This chain uses TRBV4-3 with TRBJ2-1; D ambiguous. Germline-derived CDR1 and CDR2 are LGHNA and YSLEER. This CDR3 has 16 residues. Trimming took 1 base from V and 0 from J, leaving 10 bases between them. In DNA form, the CDR3 reads TGCGCCAGCAGCCAAGGACTGGAAAGCTCCTACAATGAGCAGTTCTTC. This translates into CASSQGLESSYNEQFF.

This clonotype showed up just a few times. The chain couples TRBV7-6 to TRBJ1-5; no definite D call. The length of the CDR3 is 14 residues. The germline V gene has CDR1 SGHVS and CDR2 FNYEAQ. V shed 5 bases and J shed 4 bases, with 12 bases lying between them. The CDR3 protein is CASSHIGPNQPQHF. In DNA, the CDR3 is TGTGCCAGCAGCCATATCGGTCCAAATCAGCCCCAGCATTTT.

This clonotype appeared a few times. The CDR3 loop reads CASSLEARGAGELFF. In DNA, the CDR3 is TGTGCCAGCAGCTTAGAGGCTAGAGGCGCCGGGGAGCTGTTTTTT. V and J are TRBV11-2 and TRBJ2-2; no reliable D call. From germline, CDR1 is SGHAT and CDR2 FQNNGV. The V and J ends lost 0 bases and 6 bases respectively, with 11 bases between them. The CDR3 runs 15 residues.

The rearrangement links TRBV29-1 to TRBJ2-2, with D possibly being TRBD1 or TRBD2 (5 bases each). The V end was cut by 4 bases, the J end by 6 bases, with 12 bases between. Germline-derived CDR1 and CDR2 are SQVTM and ANQGSEA. The CDR3 sequence is 13 residues long. The CDR3 coding sequence is TGCAGCGTTGGTGGCGTGGGGGCCGGGGAGCTGTTTTTT. Amino acids: CSVGGVGAGELFF.

The chain joins TRBV5-1 to TRBJ2-3, with 10 bases matching TRBD2. Trimming removed 6 bases from V and 1 base from J; junction bases left unmatched: 5. CDR3 length equals 15 residues. Germline V gene lookup returns CDR1 SGHRS and CDR2 YFSETQ. CDR3 sequence: CASIERGGGTDTQYF. DNA for the CDR3: TGCGCCAGCATCGAGCGGGGGGGAGGCACAGATACGCAGTATTTT.

This clonotype has a single count. This chain links TRBV6-7 with TRBJ2-4, with no clear D. The J call may be mistaken, given a closer DNA end match to TRBJ2-7. TRBV6-7 belongs to the ORF category, with a function that is uncertain. This CDR3 spans 16 amino acids. The CDR3 coding sequence is TGTGCCAGGCGCTCCAGGTCCACCAAGATCCTGGGCGAGCAGTACTTC. This codes for CARRSRSTKILGEQYF.

This rearrangement joins TRBV7-9 to TRBJ2-5; no clear D. This CDR3 region has 19 residues. Trimming took 2 bases from V and 2 from J, leaving 24 bases between them. Germline loops: CDR1 SEHNR, CDR2 FQNEAQ (reference sequence). The CDR3 DNA sequence: TGTGCCAGCAGCTTATTCACAAGAACCGACTTACCAACGCAAGAGACCCAGTACTTC. It is translated as CASSLFTRTDLPTQETQYF.

The V and J genes are TRBV7-9 and TRBJ2-6; possibly TRBD1 or TRBD2 for D (5 bases each). V was trimmed by 11 bases and J by 11 bases, leaving 19 bases between them. CDR3 length equals 13 residues. Germline-derived CDR1 and CDR2 are SEHNR and FQNEAQ (reference sequence). In nucleotides, the CDR3 is TGTGCCGGCACCTTAGGGACGGATGACGTCCTGACTTTC. It codes for CAGTLGTDDVLTF.

V is TRBV27 and J is TRBJ1-5; D gene unclear. This CDR3 is built from 16 residues. From germline, CDR1 is MNHEY and CDR2 SMNVEV (reference sequence). The V end lost 4 bases, the J end lost 0 bases, and 13 bases lay between the germline ends. The CDR3 reads CASSYGPPASNQPQHF. CDR3 coding DNA: TGTGCCAGCAGTTATGGGCCTCCAGCTAGCAATCAGCCCCAGCATTTT.

A few counts support this clonotype. The gene calls are TRBV7-3 and TRBJ2-7, with D perhaps matching TRBD1 or TRBD2 (6 bases each). V lost 5 bases, J lost 0 bases, and 17 bases lay in between. The CDR3 runs 16 residues. Germline V gene lookup returns CDR1 SGHTA and CDR2 FQGTGA. The CDR3 nucleotides are TGTGCCAGCAGCCCCTATGGGGGGCGCAGCTCCTACGAGCAGTACTTC. It is translated as CASSPYGGRSSYEQYF.

This clonotype was found a few times. The V gene is TRBV10-3, the J gene TRBJ1-2; D call uncertain. CDR1 is ENHRY and CDR2 is SYGVKD in the germline V gene. The CDR3 length is 15 residues. V dropped 0 bases and J dropped 3 bases, with 11 bases sitting between them. As DNA, the CDR3 is TGTGCCATCAGTGAGTCGGTCGCACAGTACTATGGCTACACCTTC. This codes for CAISESVAQYYGYTF.

The sample holds a few counts of this clonotype. This chain links TRBV12-3 or TRBV12-4 with TRBJ1-2, with no clear D. Between the trimmed V and J ends, which lost 7 bases and 8 bases, there was a span of 17 bases. The length of the CDR3 is 13 residues. The DNA for the CDR3 is TGTGCCAGCAATAAGCACCCCTGGCAGGGCTACACCTTC. Protein product: CASNKHPWQGYTF.

The J gene is TRBJ1-6, the V gene TRBV5-1; 7 nucleotides line up with TRBD1. CDR3 length: 15 amino acids. Trimming cost V 4 bases and J 7 bases; bases outside gene matches: 8. The V gene's germline CDR1 is SGHRS and CDR2 YFSETQ. This chain's CDR3 is CASSLDRVRNSPLHF. As DNA, the CDR3 is TGCGCCAGCAGCCTCGACAGGGTGAGGAATTCACCCCTCCACTTT.

The chain couples TRBV5-6 to TRBJ1-1; 7 nucleotides match TRBD1. The length of the CDR3 is 14 residues. Germline CDR1 reads SGHDT; CDR2 reads YYEEEE. V shed 1 base and J 4 bases; nucleotides not matched to a gene: 4. Here the CDR3 reads CASSLLQGLTEAFF. The CDR3 DNA reads TGTGCCAGCAGCTTGTTACAGGGGCTCACTGAAGCTTTCTTT. Based on the CDR3 plus reference TRBV5-6 and TRBJ1-1, the full variable domain is DAGVTQSPTHLIKTRGQQVTLRCSPKSGHDTVSWYQQALGQGPQFIFQYYEEEERQRGNFPDRFSGHQFPNYSSELNVNALLLGDSALYLCASSLLQGLTEAFFGQGTRLTVV.